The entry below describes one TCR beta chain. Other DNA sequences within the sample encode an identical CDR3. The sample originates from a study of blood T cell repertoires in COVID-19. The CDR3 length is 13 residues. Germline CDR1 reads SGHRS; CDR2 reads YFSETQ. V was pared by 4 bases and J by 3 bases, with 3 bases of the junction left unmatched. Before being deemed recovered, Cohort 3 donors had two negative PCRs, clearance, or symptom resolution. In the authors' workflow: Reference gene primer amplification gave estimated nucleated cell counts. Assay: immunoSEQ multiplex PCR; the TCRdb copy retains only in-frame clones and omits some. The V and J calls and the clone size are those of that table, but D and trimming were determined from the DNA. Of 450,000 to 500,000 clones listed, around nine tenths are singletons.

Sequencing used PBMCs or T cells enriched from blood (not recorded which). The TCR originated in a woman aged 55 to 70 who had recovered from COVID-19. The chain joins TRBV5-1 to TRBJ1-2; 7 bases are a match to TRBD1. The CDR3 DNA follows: TGCGCCAGCAGCCGAGACAGGGACTATGGCTACACCTTC. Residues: CASSRDRDYGYTF.